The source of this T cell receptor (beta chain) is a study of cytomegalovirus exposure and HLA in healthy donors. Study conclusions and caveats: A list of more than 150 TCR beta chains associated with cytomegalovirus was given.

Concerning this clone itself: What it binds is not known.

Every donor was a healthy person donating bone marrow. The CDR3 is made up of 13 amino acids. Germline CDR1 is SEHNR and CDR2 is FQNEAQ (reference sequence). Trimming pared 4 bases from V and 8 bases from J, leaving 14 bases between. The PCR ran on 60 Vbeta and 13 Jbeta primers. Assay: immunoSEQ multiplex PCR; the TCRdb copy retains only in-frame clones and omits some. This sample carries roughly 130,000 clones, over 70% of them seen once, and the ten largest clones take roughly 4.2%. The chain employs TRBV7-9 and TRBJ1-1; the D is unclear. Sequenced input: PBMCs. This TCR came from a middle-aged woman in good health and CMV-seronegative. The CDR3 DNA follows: TGTGCCAGCAGCTCCCCAGGTGCTGGGGAAGCTTTCTTT. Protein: CASSSPGAGEAFF.